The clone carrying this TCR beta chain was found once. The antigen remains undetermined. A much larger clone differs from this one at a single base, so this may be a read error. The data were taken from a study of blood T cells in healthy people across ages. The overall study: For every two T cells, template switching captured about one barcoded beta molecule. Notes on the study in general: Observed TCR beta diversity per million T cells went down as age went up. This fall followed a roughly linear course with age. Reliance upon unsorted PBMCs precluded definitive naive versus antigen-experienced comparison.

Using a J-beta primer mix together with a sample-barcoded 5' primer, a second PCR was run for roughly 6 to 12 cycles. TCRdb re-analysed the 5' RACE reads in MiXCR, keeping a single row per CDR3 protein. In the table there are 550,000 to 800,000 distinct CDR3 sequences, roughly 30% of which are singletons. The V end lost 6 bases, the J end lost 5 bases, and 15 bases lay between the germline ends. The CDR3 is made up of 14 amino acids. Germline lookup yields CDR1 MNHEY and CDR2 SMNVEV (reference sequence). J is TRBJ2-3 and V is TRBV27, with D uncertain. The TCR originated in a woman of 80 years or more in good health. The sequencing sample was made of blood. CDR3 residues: CASRKTIVVDTQYF. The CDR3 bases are TGTGCCAGCAGGAAAACGATAGTGGTAGATACGCAGTATTTT.